The 25 T cell receptor beta chains below come from one sample, sequenced in a study of blood T cell repertoires in COVID-19. Assay: immunoSEQ multiplex PCR; the TCRdb copy retains only in-frame clones and omits some. The table records 200,000 to 300,000 clones, around 90% of them present only once. Material: peripheral blood. These TCRs come from a woman in her 40s with acute or convalescent COVID-19.

This chain connects TRBV3-1 (or the pseudogene TRBV3-2) to TRBJ1-2; perhaps TRBD1 as D (6 bases). The V gene lost 3 bases and the J gene lost 5 bases, with 13 bases spanning the gap. This CDR3 has 14 residues. Germline lookup yields CDR1 LGHDT and CDR2 YNNKEL (reference sequence). CDR3 coding DNA: TGTGCCAGCAGCCAGGGCAGGGGACCTTATGGCTACACCTTC. Its protein product is CASSQGRGPYGYTF.

The chain combines TRBV6-5 with TRBJ1-6; D ambiguous. The V end was cut by 7 bases, the J end by 3 bases, with 10 bases between. The CDR3 covers 14 residues. Germline lookup yields CDR1 MNHEY and CDR2 SVGAGI. The CDR3 nucleotides read TGTGCCAGCACGCGGAGCCGCTATAATTCACCCCTCCACTTT. Translation: CASTRSRYNSPLHF.

The J gene is TRBJ1-4, the V gene TRBV19; maybe TRBD1 (5 bases). In germline, CDR1 is LNHDA, CDR2 SQIVND (reference sequence). CDR3 length: 15 residues. V lost 3 bases and J lost 4, with 12 bases in between. The CDR3 DNA is TGTGCCAGTAGTATGTATGGAAGGGGTAATGAAAAACTGTTTTTT. As protein: CASSMYGRGNEKLFF.

The J gene is TRBJ1-1, the V gene TRBV9, with D maybe TRBD1 (5 bases). CDR1 and CDR2 from the germline V gene are SGDLS and YYNGEE. V gave up 0 bases and J gave up 5 bases, with 11 bases separating them. The CDR3 length is 14 residues. The CDR3 is CASSVGRGGTEAFF. CDR3 nucleotides: TGTGCCAGCAGCGTAGGGAGGGGAGGAACTGAAGCTTTCTTT.

The rearrangement links TRBV7-2 to TRBJ1-1, with 9 bases matching TRBD1. CDR1 is SGHTA, CDR2 FQGNSA, per germline. The junction had 5 bases not matched to a gene; V was cut back by 0 bases and J by 0 bases. The CDR3 consists of 17 residues. The CDR3 protein is CASSLALGQGMNTEAFF. The DNA of the CDR3 is TGTGCCAGCAGCTTAGCGCTAGGACAGGGGATGAACACTGAAGCTTTCTTT. The full variable domain, rest sourced from reference TRBV7-2 and TRBJ1-1, is GAGVSQSPSNKVTEKGKDVELRCDPISGHTALYWYRQSLGQGLEFLIYFQGNSAPDKSGLPSDRFSAERTGGSVSTLTIQRTQQEDSAVYLCASSLALGQGMNTEAFFGQGTRLTVV.

This chain links TRBV10-3 with TRBJ2-2; a possible D gene is TRBD1 (6 bases). The CDR3 runs 15 residues. V lost 6 bases, J lost 4 bases, and 15 bases lay in between. Germline-derived CDR1 and CDR2 are ENHRY and SYGVKD. The CDR3 DNA reads TGTGCCATCAGGAAAACAGGGCCGAGCACCGGGGAGCTGTTTTTT. It translates to CAIRKTGPSTGELFF.

V usage is TRBV19 and J usage is TRBJ1-6; D not certain. This CDR3 has 13 residues. Deletions cut 3 bases from V and 8 bases from J, with 8 bases between. The germline CDR1 and CDR2 sequences are LNHDA and SQIVND (reference sequence). The CDR3 loop reads CASSMTEDSPLHF. In DNA form, the CDR3 reads TGTGCCAGTAGTATGACTGAAGATTCACCCCTCCACTTT.

The V and J genes are TRBV5-1 and TRBJ1-6; 8 nucleotides agree with TRBD1. CDR1 and CDR2 from the germline V gene are SGHRS and YFSETQ. V shed 4 bases, J shed 7 bases, and the junction held 4 bases outside the gene matches. The CDR3 extends over 14 amino acids. CDR3 sequence reads: CASSARTGNSPLHF. The CDR3 DNA reads TGCGCCAGCAGCGCCCGGACAGGGAATTCACCCCTCCACTTT.

This chain joins TRBV4-1 and TRBJ1-3, with D possibly matching TRBD1 (6 bases). Germline V gives CDR1 MGHRA, CDR2 YSYEKL. V lost 3 bases and J lost 6, with 21 bases in between. This CDR3 region has 17 residues. CDR3 sequence: CASSQSQGSNAANTIYF. DNA of the CDR3: TGCGCCAGCAGCCAGTCACAGGGTTCTAACGCGGCAAACACCATATATTTT.

The rearrangement joins TRBV24-1 to TRBJ2-3; 7 nucleotides line up with TRBD1. V was clipped by 9 bases and J by 2 bases; unmatched bases: 4. The V gene's germline CDR1 is KGHDR and CDR2 SFDVKD. The CDR3 totals 13 residues. CDR3 sequence: CATARGSTDTQYF. CDR3 nucleotide sequence: TGTGCCACCGCCAGGGGGTCCACAGATACGCAGTATTTT.

The genes are TRBV18 and TRBJ1-1; D remains unclear. CDR1 is KGHSH and CDR2 is LQKENI in the germline V gene. The CDR3 is made up of 14 amino acids. Trimming took 2 bases from V and 0 from J, leaving 7 bases between them. The DNA of the CDR3 is TGTGCCAGCTCACCAAAGGAGCTGAACACTGAAGCTTTCTTT. It codes for CASSPKELNTEAFF.

The gene calls are TRBV5-1 and TRBJ1-1; TRBD1 matches at 11 bases. Trimming cost V 3 bases and J 7 bases; bases outside gene matches: 2. This CDR3 is 13 amino acids long. The germline V gene encodes CDR1 SGHRS and CDR2 YFSETQ. CDR3 in amino acids: CASSWTGGNEAFF. The CDR3 DNA follows: TGCGCCAGCAGCTGGACAGGGGGCAATGAAGCTTTCTTT.

V is TRBV10-2 and J is TRBJ2-6, with D possibly TRBD1 on 5 matching bases. Trimming removed 4 bases at V and 0 bases at J, with 19 bases between. The CDR3 totals 19 residues. Looked up from germline, CDR1 is WSHSY and CDR2 is SAAADI. The CDR3 reads CASSGQPLGASSGANVLTF. The CDR3 bases are TGCGCCAGCAGTGGACAGCCTCTAGGTGCCAGCTCTGGGGCCAACGTCCTGACTTTC.

The gene calls are TRBV25-1 and TRBJ1-5; D possibly corresponds to TRBD1 (5 bases). This CDR3 has 17 amino acids. Trimming removed 2 bases from V and 1 base from J, with 15 bases in between. Germline values: CDR1 MGHDK, CDR2 SYGVNS. This CDR3 reads CASSEGGGSGSNQPQHF. The CDR3 DNA reads as TGTGCCAGCAGTGAAGGGGGAGGGTCAGGGAGCAATCAGCCCCAGCATTTT.

V gene TRBV19 combines with J gene TRBJ1-6, with D tentatively TRBD1 (5 bases). Trimming cost V 7 bases and J 0 bases, with 10 bases left between them. The germline CDR1 and CDR2 sequences are LNHDA and SQIVND (reference sequence). CDR3 length: 15 amino acids. The CDR3 sequence is CASTSGGSYNSPLHF. The CDR3 nucleotides read TGTGCCAGTACCTCCGGGGGCTCCTATAATTCACCCCTCCACTTT.

The chain joins TRBV20-1 to TRBJ2-5; 7 bases fit TRBD1. V trimming: 6 bases; J trimming: 7 bases; junction bases outside the gene matches: 5. The CDR3 is 11 residues long. The germline V gene has CDR1 DFQATT and CDR2 SNEGSKA (reference sequence). CDR3 region: CSALDRMTQYF. In DNA, the CDR3 is TGCAGTGCCTTGGACAGGATGACCCAGTACTTC.

This chain uses TRBV30 with TRBJ2-3; 13 bases map to TRBD2. The CDR3 runs to 13 residues. Germline lookup yields CDR1 GTSNPN and CDR2 SVGIG (reference sequence). J was trimmed by 4 bases and V by 8 bases; bases with no gene match: 3. The CDR3 DNA follows: TGTGCCCGCACTAGCGGGGGGGCAGATACGCAGTATTTT. Its protein product is CARTSGGADTQYF.

Worth noting for this clone: It may be a read error: a sequence one base away is much more abundant. CDR3 region: CASSLGPGRNTEAFF. In DNA form, the CDR3 reads TGTGCCAGCAGCTTAGGCCCGGGGAGGAACACTGAAGCTTTCTTT. This chain uses TRBV11-3 with TRBJ1-1; D gene unclear. Germline V gene sequence: CDR1 SGHNT, CDR2 YENEEA. Deletions cut 1 base from V and 1 base from J, with 10 bases between. The CDR3 extends over 15 amino acids.

This clone occurred once. The chain uses TRBV11-2 and TRBJ1-4; perhaps TRBD1 as D (5 bases). The germline gives CDR1 SGHAT, CDR2 FQNNGV. V lost 2 bases to trimming and J lost 10 bases, with 8 bases between them. The CDR3 is 12 amino acids. The CDR3 DNA follows: TGTGCCAGCAGCTTACCGGGGGGAAAACTGTTTTTT. Residues: CASSLPGGKLFF.

As for this clone: Other DNA sequences in the sample encode the same CDR3. The CDR3 sequence is CASSEGQGGYTF. DNA for the CDR3: TGTGCCAGCAGTGAAGGGCAGGGGGGCTACACCTTC. The chain carries TRBV6-1 and TRBJ1-2; D perhaps matches TRBD1 (6 bases). Germline V gene lookup returns CDR1 MNHNS and CDR2 SASEGT. The V end lost 1 base, the J end lost 8 bases, and 8 bases lay between the germline ends. The length of the CDR3 is 12 residues.

This chain links TRBV19 with TRBJ1-4; TRBD1 matches at 8 bases. The J segment lost 4 bases and the V segment lost 5 bases, leaving 12 bases of the junction unmatched. This CDR3 has 17 residues. CDR1 LNHDA and CDR2 SQIVND come from the germline V gene (reference sequence). The CDR3 bases are TGTGCCAGTAGTGTCGCCGGGACAGGTGTTTATAATGAAAAACTGTTTTTT. Translation gives CASSVAGTGVYNEKLFF.

The rearrangement uses TRBV18 and TRBJ2-7; no definite D call. There are 12 residues in the CDR3. Germline-derived CDR1 and CDR2 are KGHSH and LQKENI. The CDR3 protein is CASSPSGQAFSV. CDR3 nucleotide sequence: TGTGCCAGCTCACCGTCTGGGCAGGCATTTAGCGTC.

The chain joins TRBV6-5 to TRBJ1-5; TRBD1 agrees at 9 bases. This CDR3 contains 15 residues. CDR1 MNHEY and CDR2 SVGAGI come from the germline V gene. The V segment lost 6 bases and the J segment 1 base; nucleotides outside the gene matches: 4. DNA of the CDR3: TGTGCCAGCAGCGGAGGACAGGGGAGCAATCAGCCCCAGCATTTT. Encoded protein: CASSGGQGSNQPQHF.

V is TRBV2 and J is TRBJ1-1; D is unclear. V lost 5 bases and J 3 bases, leaving 13 bases between the germline ends. The length of the CDR3 is 14 residues. Germline CDR1 SNHLY, CDR2 FYNNEI. CDR3 protein: CASSRTPEHTEAFF. The DNA for the CDR3 is TGTGCCAGCAGTCGAACACCGGAGCACACTGAAGCTTTCTTT. The complete variable domain, with remaining parts taken from reference TRBV2 and TRBJ1-1, reads EPEVTQTPSHQVTQMGQEVILRCVPISNHLYFYWYRQILGQKVEFLVSFYNNEISEKSEIFDDQFSVERPDGSNFTLKIRSTKLEDSAMYFCASSRTPEHTEAFFGQGTRLTVV.

The chain couples TRBV5-4 to TRBJ1-4; tentatively, D is TRBD1 (6 bases). Germline V lookup: CDR1 SGHNT, CDR2 YYREEE (reference sequence). Trimming cost V 5 bases and J 0 bases, with 11 bases left between them. The CDR3 runs to 15 residues. CDR3 sequence: CASRSGTSTNEKLFF. The CDR3 DNA is TGTGCCAGCAGGTCAGGGACATCAACTAATGAAAAACTGTTTTTT.